A selection of T cell receptor beta chains follows, all from one sample in a study of cytomegalovirus exposure and HLA in healthy donors. Sequenced by immunoSEQ multiplex PCR; TCRdb stores in-frame clones only, minus some. The data contain 210,000 or so clones, about 83% of them seen just once; the ten biggest clones take up just over 1.4%. What was sequenced was PBMCs. These receptors were obtained from a girl aged 10-17 years in good health and CMV-seronegative. CDR3s include the opening cysteine and the closing phenylalanine or tryptophan. D genes are given only for firm matches. Not all rows give a size; the values are once, few, many and, for expanded clones, a class.

V gene	D gene	J gene	clone size	CDR3 protein	CDR3 DNA
TRBV19	-	TRBJ1-5	few	CASEQENQPQHF	TGTGCCAGTGAACAGGAAAATCAGCCCCAGCATTTT
TRBV6-6	TRBD1	TRBJ2-7	-	CASTPGTAFSYEQYF	TGTGCCAGTACCCCCGGGACAGCGTTCAGTTACGAGCAGTACTTC
TRBV6-5	TRBD1	TRBJ1-2	-	CASRAGGYGYTF	TGTGCCAGCAGAGCAGGGGGGTATGGCTACACCTTC
TRBV5-1	-	TRBJ1-3	-	CASSLLGQGNGNTIYF	TGCGCCAGCAGCTTGTTGGGGCAGGGGAATGGAAACACCATATATTTT
TRBV7-6	-	TRBJ2-2	-	CASSPLWATTGELFF	TGTGCCAGCAGCCCCCTGTGGGCGACCACCGGGGAGCTGTTTTTT
TRBV6-5	-	TRBJ2-7	-	CASQGTYEQYF	TGTGCCAGCCAGGGGACCTACGAGCAGTACTTC
TRBV5-1	-	TRBJ1-4	-	CASSLFQGNEKLFF	TGCGCCAGCAGCTTGTTCCAGGGTAACGAAAAACTGTTTTTT
TRBV7-6	TRBD2	TRBJ2-7	-	CASSLASGTLYEQYF	TGTGCCAGCAGCTTAGCGAGCGGGACCCTCTACGAGCAGTACTTC
TRBV7-9	TRBD1	TRBJ1-2	few	CASSGDRERYGYTF	TGTGCCAGCAGTGGGGACAGGGAACGCTATGGCTACACCTTC
TRBV28	-	TRBJ1-1	once	CASRPWSLNTEAFF	TGTGCCAGCAGACCGTGGAGCCTGAACACTGAAGCTTTCTTT
TRBV2	-	TRBJ1-6	-	CASSGTGRNSPLHF	TGTGCCAGCAGTGGTACAGGACGTAATTCACCCCTCCACTTT
TRBV14	-	TRBJ1-1	-	CASSQVGGPGGAFF	TGTGCCAGCAGCCAGGTTGGCGGCCCGGGGGGGGCTTTCTTT
TRBV2	-	TRBJ2-2	-	CASTSTRSGELFF	TGTGCCAGCACTTCAACTAGGAGCGGGGAGCTGTTTTTT
TRBV5-6	-	TRBJ2-3	-	CASSRVGQGDTQYF	TGTGCCAGCAGCCGGGTGGGTCAAGGCGATACGCAGTATTTT
TRBV5-6	TRBD1	TRBJ2-3	-	CASSSRTGSTDTQYF	TGTGCCAGCAGCTCCCGGACAGGGAGCACAGATACGCAGTATTTT
TRBV2	-	TRBJ2-6	once	CASSGLFTGANVLTF	TGTGCCAGCAGTGGTCTATTTACTGGGGCCAACGTCCTGACTTTC
TRBV7-3	TRBD1	TRBJ1-2	-	CASSLRQGVGYTF	TGTGCCAGCAGCTTAAGACAGGGTGTAGGCTACACCTTC
TRBV11-3	-	TRBJ1-1	-	CASSQGTVNTEAFF	TGTGCCAGCAGCCAGGGGACGGTGAACACTGAAGCTTTCTTT
TRBV5-1	-	TRBJ2-1	-	CASSLEVAGSEQFF	TGCGCCAGCAGCTTGGAGGTGGCGGGGAGTGAGCAGTTCTTC
TRBV27	TRBD2	TRBJ2-5	-	CASRSLSGGAIGETQYF	TGTGCCAGCAGAAGCCTTAGCGGGGGGGCCATCGGAGAGACCCAGTACTTC
TRBV30	-	TRBJ2-3	-	CAWTKRTRTDTQYF	TGTGCCTGGACAAAGCGGACCCGCACAGATACGCAGTATTTT
TRBV4-3	TRBD2	TRBJ2-4	-	CASSQVLGGVAKNIQYF	TGCGCCAGCAGCCAAGTGCTTGGGGGGGTAGCCAAAAACATTCAGTACTTC